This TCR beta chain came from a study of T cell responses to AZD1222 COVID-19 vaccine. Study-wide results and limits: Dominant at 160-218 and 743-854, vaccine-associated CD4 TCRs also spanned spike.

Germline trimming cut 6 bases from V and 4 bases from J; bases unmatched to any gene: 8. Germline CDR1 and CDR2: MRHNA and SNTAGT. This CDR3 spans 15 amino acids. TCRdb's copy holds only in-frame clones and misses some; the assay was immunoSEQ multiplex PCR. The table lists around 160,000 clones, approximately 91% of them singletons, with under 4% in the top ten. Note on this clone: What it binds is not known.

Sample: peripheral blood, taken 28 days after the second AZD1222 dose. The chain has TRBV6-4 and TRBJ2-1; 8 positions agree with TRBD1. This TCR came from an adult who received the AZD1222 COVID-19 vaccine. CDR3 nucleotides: TGTGCCAGCAGCCAGGACAGGGAGCCTTACAATGAGCAGTTCTTC. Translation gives CASSQDREPYNEQFF.